This TCR beta chain was recorded in a study of regulatory T cells in long-lasting Graves disease. The CDR3 covers 15 residues. CDR1 is KGHSH and CDR2 is LQKENI in the germline V gene. Trimming stripped 6 bases from V and 0 bases from J, with 12 bases between. Arm-PCR of CDR3 regions and iRepertoire HTBI primers were used to build TCR beta libraries. TCRdb itself ran the multiplex PCR reads through MiXCR, one entry per CDR3 protein. The table lists some 250,000 distinct CDR3 sequences, about 18% of them singletons. This clonotype was counted ten times or more. As to time point: newly diagnosed GD, antithyroid drugs for less than 3 months. Preparation of the TCR library used RNA extracted from PBMCs.

The V gene is TRBV18, the J gene TRBJ2-1, with D unclear. The sequence came from a female donor with Graves disease. Here the sequenced sample was peripheral blood mononuclear cells (PBMCs), taken at new diagnosis, from a patient treated with antithyroid drugs. The chain's CDR3 is CASSLNARSYNEQFF. The CDR3 DNA sequence: TGTGCCAGCTCCCTAAATGCCCGCTCCTACAATGAGCAGTTCTTC.